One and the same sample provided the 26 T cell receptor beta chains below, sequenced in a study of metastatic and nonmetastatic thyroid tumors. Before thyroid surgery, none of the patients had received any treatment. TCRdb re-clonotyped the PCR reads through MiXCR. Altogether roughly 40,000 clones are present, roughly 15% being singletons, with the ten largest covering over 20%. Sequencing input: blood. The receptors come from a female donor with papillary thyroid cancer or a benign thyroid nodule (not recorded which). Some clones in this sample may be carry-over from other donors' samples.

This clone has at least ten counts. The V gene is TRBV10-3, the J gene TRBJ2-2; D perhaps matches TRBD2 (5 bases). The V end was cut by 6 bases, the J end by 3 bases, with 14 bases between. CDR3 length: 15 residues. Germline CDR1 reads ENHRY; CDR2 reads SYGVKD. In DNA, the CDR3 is TGTGCCATCAGCAGGACTGGCGGAGACACCGGGGAGCTGTTTTTT. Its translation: CAISRTGGDTGELFF.

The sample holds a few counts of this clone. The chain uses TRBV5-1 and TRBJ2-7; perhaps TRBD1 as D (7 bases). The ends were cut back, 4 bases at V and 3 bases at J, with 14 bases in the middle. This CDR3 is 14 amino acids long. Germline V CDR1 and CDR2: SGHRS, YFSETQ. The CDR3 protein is CASSQEGAHYEQYF. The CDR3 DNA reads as TGCGCCAGCAGCCAGGAGGGGGCTCACTACGAGCAGTACTTC.

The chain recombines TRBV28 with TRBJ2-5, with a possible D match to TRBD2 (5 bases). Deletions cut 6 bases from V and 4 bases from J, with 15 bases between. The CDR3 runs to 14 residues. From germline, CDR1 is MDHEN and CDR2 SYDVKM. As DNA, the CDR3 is TGTGCCAGCAGCCTAGCTGGATTAGGAGAGACCCAGTACTTC. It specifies CASSLAGLGETQYF.

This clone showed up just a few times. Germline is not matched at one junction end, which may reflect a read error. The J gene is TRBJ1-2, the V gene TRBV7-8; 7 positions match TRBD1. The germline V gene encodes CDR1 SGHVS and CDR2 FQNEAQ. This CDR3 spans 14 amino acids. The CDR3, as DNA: TGTGCCAGCAGCCATAGGACAGGTGCCTATGGCTACACTTTC. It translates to CASSHRTGAYGYTF.

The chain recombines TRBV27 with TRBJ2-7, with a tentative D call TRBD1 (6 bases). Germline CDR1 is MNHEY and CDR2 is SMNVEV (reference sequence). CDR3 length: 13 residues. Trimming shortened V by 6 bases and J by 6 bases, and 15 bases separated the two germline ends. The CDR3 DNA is TGTGCCAGCAGAGAACAGGGTTGGGGCGAGCAGTACTTC. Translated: CASREQGWGEQYF.

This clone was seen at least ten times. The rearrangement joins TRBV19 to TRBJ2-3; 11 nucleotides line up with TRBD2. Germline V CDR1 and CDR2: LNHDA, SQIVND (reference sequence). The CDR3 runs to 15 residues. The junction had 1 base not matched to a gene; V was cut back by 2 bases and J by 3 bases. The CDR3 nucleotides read TGTGCCAGTAGTATATCTAGCGGGAGGACAGATACGCAGTATTTT. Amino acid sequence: CASSISSGRTDTQYF.

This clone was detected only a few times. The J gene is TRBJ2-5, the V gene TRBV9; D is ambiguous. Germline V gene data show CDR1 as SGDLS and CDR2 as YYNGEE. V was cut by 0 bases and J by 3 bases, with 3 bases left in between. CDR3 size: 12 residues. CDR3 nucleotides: TGTGCCAGCAGCGTAGCGGAAGAGACCCAGTACTTC. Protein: CASSVAEETQYF.

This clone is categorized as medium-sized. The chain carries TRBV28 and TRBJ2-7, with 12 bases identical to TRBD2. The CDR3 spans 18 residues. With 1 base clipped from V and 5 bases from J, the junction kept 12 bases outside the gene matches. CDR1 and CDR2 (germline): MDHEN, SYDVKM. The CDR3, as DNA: TGTGCCAGCAGTTTATACCGATCGAGACTAGCGGGAGTTCACGAGCAGTACTTC. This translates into CASSLYRSRLAGVHEQYF.

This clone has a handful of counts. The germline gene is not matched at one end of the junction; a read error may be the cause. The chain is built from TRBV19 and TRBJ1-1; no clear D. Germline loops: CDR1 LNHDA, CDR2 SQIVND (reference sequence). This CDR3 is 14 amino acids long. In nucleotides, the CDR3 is TGTGCCAGTAGTATAGGGCGCCTGAACACTGAAGCTCTCTTT. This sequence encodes CASSIGRLNTEALF.

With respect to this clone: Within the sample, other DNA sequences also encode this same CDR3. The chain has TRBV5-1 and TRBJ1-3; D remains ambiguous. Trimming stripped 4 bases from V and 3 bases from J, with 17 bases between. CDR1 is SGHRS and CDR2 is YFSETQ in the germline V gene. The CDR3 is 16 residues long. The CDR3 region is CASSLVGEPLGNTIYF. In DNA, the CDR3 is TGCGCCAGCAGCCTTGTCGGGGAGCCCCTTGGAAACACCATATATTTT.

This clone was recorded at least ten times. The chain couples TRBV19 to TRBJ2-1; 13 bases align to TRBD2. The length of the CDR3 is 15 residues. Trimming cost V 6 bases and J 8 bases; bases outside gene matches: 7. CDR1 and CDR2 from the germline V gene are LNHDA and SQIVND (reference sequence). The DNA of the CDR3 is TGTGCCAGTAGACTAGCGGGAGGGCCGAATGATGAGCAGTTCTTC. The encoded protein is CASRLAGGPNDEQFF.

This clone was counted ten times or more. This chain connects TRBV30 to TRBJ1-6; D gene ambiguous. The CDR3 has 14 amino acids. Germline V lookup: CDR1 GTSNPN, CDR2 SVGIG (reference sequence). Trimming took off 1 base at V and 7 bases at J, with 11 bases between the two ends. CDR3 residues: CAWSGWGDNSPLHF. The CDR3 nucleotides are TGTGCCTGGAGTGGCTGGGGTGACAATTCACCCCTCCACTTT.

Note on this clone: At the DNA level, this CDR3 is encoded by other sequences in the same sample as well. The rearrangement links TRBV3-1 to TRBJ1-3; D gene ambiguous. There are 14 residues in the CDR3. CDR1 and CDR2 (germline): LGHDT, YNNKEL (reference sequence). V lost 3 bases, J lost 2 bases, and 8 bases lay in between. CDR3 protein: CASSQGGAGNTIYF. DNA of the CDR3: TGTGCCAGCAGCCAGGGAGGAGCTGGAAACACCATATATTTT.

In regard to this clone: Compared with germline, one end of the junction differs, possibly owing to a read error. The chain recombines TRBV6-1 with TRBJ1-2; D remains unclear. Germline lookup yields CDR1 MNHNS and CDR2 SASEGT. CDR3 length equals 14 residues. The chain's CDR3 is CAGSPNVANYGYTF. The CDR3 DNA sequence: TGTGCCGGCAGTCCGAACGTAGCCAACTATGGCTACACCTTC.

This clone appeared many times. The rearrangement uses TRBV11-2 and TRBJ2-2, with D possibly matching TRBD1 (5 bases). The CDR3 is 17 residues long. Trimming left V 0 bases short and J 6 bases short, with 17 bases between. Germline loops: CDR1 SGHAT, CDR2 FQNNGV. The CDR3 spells CASSLDRVPQGSGELFF. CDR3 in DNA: TGTGCCAGCAGCTTAGATCGGGTGCCTCAGGGTTCCGGGGAGCTGTTTTTT. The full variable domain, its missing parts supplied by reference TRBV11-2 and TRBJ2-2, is EAGVAQSPRYKIIEKRQSVAFWCNPISGHATLYWYQQILGQGPKLLIQFQNNGVVDDSQLPKDRFSAERLKGVDSTLKIQPAKLEDSAVYLCASSLDRVPQGSGELFFGEGSRLTVL.

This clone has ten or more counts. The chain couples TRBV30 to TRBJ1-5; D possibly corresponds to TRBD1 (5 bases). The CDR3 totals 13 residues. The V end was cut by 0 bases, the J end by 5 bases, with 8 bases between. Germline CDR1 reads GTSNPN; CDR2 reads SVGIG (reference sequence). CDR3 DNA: TGTGCCTGGAGTGTACGGGGGGATCAGCCCCAGCATTTT. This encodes CAWSVRGDQPQHF.

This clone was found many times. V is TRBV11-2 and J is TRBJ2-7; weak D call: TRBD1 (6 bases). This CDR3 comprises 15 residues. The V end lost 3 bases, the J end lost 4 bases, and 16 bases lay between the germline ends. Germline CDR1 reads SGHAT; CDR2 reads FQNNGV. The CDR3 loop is CASSFTTGTSYEQYF. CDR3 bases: TGTGCCAGCAGCTTCACAACAGGGACCAGTTACGAGCAGTACTTC. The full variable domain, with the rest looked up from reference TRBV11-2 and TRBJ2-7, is EAGVAQSPRYKIIEKRQSVAFWCNPISGHATLYWYQQILGQGPKLLIQFQNNGVVDDSQLPKDRFSAERLKGVDSTLKIQPAKLEDSAVYLCASSFTTGTSYEQYFGPGTRLTVT.

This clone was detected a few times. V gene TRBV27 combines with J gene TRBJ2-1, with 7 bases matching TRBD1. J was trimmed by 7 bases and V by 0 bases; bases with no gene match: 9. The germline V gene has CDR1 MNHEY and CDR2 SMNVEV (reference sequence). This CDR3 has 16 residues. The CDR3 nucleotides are TGTGCCAGCAGTTTATCAATGGTACAGGGGCGTAATGAGCAGTTCTTC. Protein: CASSLSMVQGRNEQFF.

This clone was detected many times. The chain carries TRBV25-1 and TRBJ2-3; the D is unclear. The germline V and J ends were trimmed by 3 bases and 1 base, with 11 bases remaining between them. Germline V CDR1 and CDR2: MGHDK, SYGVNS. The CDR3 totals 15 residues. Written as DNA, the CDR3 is TGTGCCAGCAGTGAGTTATTGAAGGGCACAGATACGCAGTATTTT. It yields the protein CASSELLKGTDTQYF. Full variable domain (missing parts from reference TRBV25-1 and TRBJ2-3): EADIYQTPRYLVIGTGKKITLECSQTMGHDKMYWYQQDPGMELHLIHYSYGVNSTEKGDLSSESTVSRIRTEHFPLTLESARPSHTSQYLCASSELLKGTDTQYFGPGTRLTVL.

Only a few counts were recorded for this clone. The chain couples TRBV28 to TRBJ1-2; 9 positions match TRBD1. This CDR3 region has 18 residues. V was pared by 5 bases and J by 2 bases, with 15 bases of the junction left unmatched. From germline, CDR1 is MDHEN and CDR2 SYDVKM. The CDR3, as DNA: TGTGCCAGCAGTATTCCTGGACAGGGGAATATTTTGAACTATGGCTACACCTTC. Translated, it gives CASSIPGQGNILNYGYTF.

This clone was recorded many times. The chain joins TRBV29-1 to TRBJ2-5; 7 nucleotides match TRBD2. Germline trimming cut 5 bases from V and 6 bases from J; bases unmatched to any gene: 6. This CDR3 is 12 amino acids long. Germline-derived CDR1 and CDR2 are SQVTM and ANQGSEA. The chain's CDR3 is CSVLWGGQTQYF. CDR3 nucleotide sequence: TGCAGCGTTTTATGGGGGGGACAGACCCAGTACTTC.

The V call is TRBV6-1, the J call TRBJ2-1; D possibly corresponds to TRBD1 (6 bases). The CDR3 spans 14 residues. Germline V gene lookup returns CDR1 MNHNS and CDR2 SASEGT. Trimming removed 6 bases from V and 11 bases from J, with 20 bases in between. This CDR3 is CASSQSPGQGKQFF. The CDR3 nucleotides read TGTGCCAGCAGCCAGTCCCCGGGGCAGGGGAAGCAGTTCTTC.

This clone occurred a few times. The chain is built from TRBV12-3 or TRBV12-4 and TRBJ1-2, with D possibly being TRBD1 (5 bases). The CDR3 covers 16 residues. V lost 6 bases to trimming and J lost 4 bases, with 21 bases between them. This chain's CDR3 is CASRGGCAYASYGYTF. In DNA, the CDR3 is TGTGCCAGCAGGGGGGGGTGCGCTTACGCCTCCTATGGCTACACCTTC.

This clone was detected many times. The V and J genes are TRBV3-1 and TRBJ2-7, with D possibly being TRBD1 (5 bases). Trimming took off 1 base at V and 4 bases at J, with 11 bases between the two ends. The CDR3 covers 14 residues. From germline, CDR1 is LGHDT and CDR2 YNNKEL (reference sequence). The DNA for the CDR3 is TGTGCCAGCAGCCAAGGTTTCAGGGCGTACGAGCAGTACTTC. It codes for CASSQGFRAYEQYF.

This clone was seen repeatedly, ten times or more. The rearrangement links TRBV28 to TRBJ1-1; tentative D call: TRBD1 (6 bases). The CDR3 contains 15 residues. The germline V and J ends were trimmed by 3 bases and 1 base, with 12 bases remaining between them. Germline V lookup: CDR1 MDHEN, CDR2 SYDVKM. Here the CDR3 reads CASSLVGGRNTEAFF. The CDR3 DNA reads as TGTGCCAGCAGTTTGGTCGGGGGCCGGAACACTGAAGCTTTCTTT.

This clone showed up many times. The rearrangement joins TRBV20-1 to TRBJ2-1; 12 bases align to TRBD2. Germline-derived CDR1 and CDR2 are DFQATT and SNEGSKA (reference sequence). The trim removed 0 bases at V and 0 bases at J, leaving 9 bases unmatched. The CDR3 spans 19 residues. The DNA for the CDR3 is TGCAGTGCTAGAGATCTCGAGCTAGCGGGAGGGCCCTCCTACAATGAGCAGTTCTTC. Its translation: CSARDLELAGGPSYNEQFF.